These 27 T cell receptor beta chains were all obtained from the same sample, sequenced in a study of cytomegalovirus exposure and HLA in healthy donors. Researchers ran the PCR with 60 Vbeta and 13 Jbeta primers. The protocol was immunoSEQ multiplex PCR, while the TCRdb copy is restricted to in-frame clones and leaves out a portion. The profile shows more than 100,000 clones, less than 85% of them singletons. Material for sequencing was PBMCs. The receptors originated from a man in his forties in good health and CMV-seronegative.

The chain couples TRBV29-1 to TRBJ2-7; 8 bases map to TRBD1. V gave up 5 bases and J gave up 7 bases; unmatched junction bases: 4. The CDR3 consists of 11 residues. CDR1 SQVTM and CDR2 ANQGSEA come from the germline V gene. This CDR3 is CSVTRGREQYF. CDR3 nucleotide sequence: TGCAGCGTTACCAGGGGGCGTGAGCAGTACTTC.

CDR3 nucleotide sequence: TGTGCCTGGAGTATCGGAGGTATCAACACTGAAGCTTTCTTT. Protein product: CAWSIGGINTEAFF. The chain couples TRBV30 to TRBJ1-1; D uncertain. V lost 2 bases and J 2 bases, leaving 12 bases between the germline ends. The germline V gene encodes CDR1 GTSNPN and CDR2 SVGIG (reference sequence). CDR3 length equals 14 residues.

This sequence joins TRBV11-1 and TRBJ2-7, with D perhaps matching TRBD1 (7 bases). Germline V gene lookup returns CDR1 SGHAT and CDR2 FQDESV (reference sequence). The CDR3 length is 14 residues. Trimming took 1 base from V and 7 from J, leaving 14 bases between them. DNA for the CDR3: TGTGCCAGCAGCTTAGTCCGGACAGGAGGGGAGCAGTACTTC. Amino acids: CASSLVRTGGEQYF. The entire variable domain, with the rest obtained from reference TRBV11-1 and TRBJ2-7, is as follows: EAEVAQSPRYKITEKSQAVAFWCDPISGHATLYWYRQILGQGPELLVQFQDESVVDDSQLPKDRFSAERLKGVDSTLKIQPAELGDSAMYLCASSLVRTGGEQYFGPGTRLTVT.

The chain couples TRBV5-4 to TRBJ2-1, with 7 bases fitting TRBD2. J was trimmed by 0 bases and V by 1 base; bases with no gene match: 10. CDR3 length: 18 residues. Per the germline V gene, CDR1 is SGHNT and CDR2 is YYREEE (reference sequence). The CDR3 DNA follows: TGTGCCAGCAGCTTGATGGGGGGGGGATTCAGCTCCTACAATGAGCAGTTCTTC. Translating it yields CASSLMGGGFSSYNEQFF.

The V and J genes are TRBV5-6 and TRBJ2-1; 14 bases are a match to TRBD2. J lost 12 bases, V lost 4 bases, and 6 bases had no gene match. Per the germline V gene, CDR1 is SGHDT and CDR2 is YYEEEE. This CDR3 spans 14 amino acids. In nucleotides, the CDR3 is TGTGCCAGCAGCCGGACTAGCGGGAGGCCCTCGCAGTTCTTC. Protein product: CASSRTSGRPSQFF.

Notes on this clone: Germline is not matched at one junction end, which may reflect a read error. The rearrangement joins TRBV9 to TRBJ2-1; D gene ambiguous. The CDR3 contains 16 residues. The germline gives CDR1 SGDLS, CDR2 YYNGEE. CDR3 loop: CASSVGDLLSFNEQFF. The CDR3 region has the DNA TGTGCCAGCAGCGTAGGTGACTTGCTGTCCTTCAATGAGCAGTTCTTC.

The chain recombines TRBV7-2 with TRBJ2-1, with 11 bases matching TRBD2. CDR1 is SGHTA and CDR2 is FQGNSA in the germline V gene. V dropped 8 bases and J dropped 6; count of bases not matched to a gene: 9. The CDR3 is made up of 15 amino acids. The DNA of the CDR3 is TGTGCCAGCCTCATAGCGGGAGGGCCGGGCAATGAGCAGTTCTTC. Encoded protein: CASLIAGGPGNEQFF. Using reference TRBV7-2 and TRBJ2-1 for the parts outside the CDR3, the full variable domain is GAGVSQSPSNKVTEKGKDVELRCDPISGHTALYWYRQSLGQGLEFLIYFQGNSAPDKSGLPSDRFSAERTGGSVSTLTIQRTQQEDSAVYLCASLIAGGPGNEQFFGPGTRLTVL.

The genes are TRBV28 and TRBJ2-3; maybe TRBD1 (5 bases). Germline values: CDR1 MDHEN, CDR2 SYDVKM. The CDR3 is made up of 17 amino acids. Trimming shortened V by 5 bases and J by 2 bases, and 20 bases separated the two germline ends. The DNA for the CDR3 is TGTGCCAGCAGTGCCTCCCGGACATTTAGACCCACAGATACGCAGTATTTT. This gives the protein CASSASRTFRPTDTQYF.

This clone was observed a few times. The chain has TRBV5-1 and TRBJ2-7; 9 bases align to TRBD2. J lost 0 bases, V lost 4 bases, and 2 bases had no gene match. The germline CDR1 and CDR2 sequences are SGHRS and YFSETQ. CDR3 length equals 14 residues. In DNA form, the CDR3 reads TGCGCCAGCAGCCTGACTAGCGGCTCCTACGAGCAGTACTTC. Protein product: CASSLTSGSYEQYF.

The chain has TRBV7-8 and TRBJ2-1; TRBD1 agrees at 10 bases. Germline V CDR1 and CDR2: SGHVS, FQNEAQ. The ends lost 3 bases at V and 4 bases at J; junction bases unmatched: 3. The CDR3 is 15 amino acids. CDR3 amino acids: CASSLGGQGYNEQFF. The CDR3 DNA reads as TGTGCCAGCAGCTTGGGGGGACAGGGGTACAATGAGCAGTTCTTC.

This clone has only a few counts. This sequence joins TRBV11-1 and TRBJ1-3; D might be TRBD1 (5 bases). Trimming shortened V by 5 bases and J by 4 bases, and 9 bases separated the two germline ends. The CDR3 runs to 13 residues. The germline gives CDR1 SGHAT, CDR2 FQDESV (reference sequence). The CDR3 DNA is TGTGCCAGCAGCGGGGACTCGGGAAACACCATATATTTT. Protein sequence: CASSGDSGNTIYF.

The rearrangement uses TRBV7-6 and TRBJ2-7; 13 bases align to TRBD2. The CDR3 runs 16 residues. The trim removed 3 bases at V and 7 bases at J, leaving 9 bases unmatched. Germline V lookup: CDR1 SGHVS, CDR2 FNYEAQ. CDR3 nucleotides: TGTGCCAGCAGCTTCCTACTAGCGGGAGGGCCGAGGGAGCAGTACTTC. This encodes CASSFLLAGGPREQYF. Using reference TRBV7-6 and TRBJ2-7 for the parts outside the CDR3, the full variable domain is GAGVSQSPRYKVTKRGQDVALRCDPISGHVSLYWYRQALGQGPEFLTYFNYEAQQDKSGLPNDRFSAERPEGSISTLTIQRTEQRDSAMYRCASSFLLAGGPREQYFGPGTRLTVT.

The J gene is TRBJ2-3, the V gene TRBV7-9; 9 bases line up with TRBD2. Per the germline V gene, CDR1 is SEHNR and CDR2 is FQNEAQ (reference sequence). The trim removed 3 bases at V and 4 bases at J, leaving 5 bases unmatched. The CDR3 totals 15 residues. CDR3 protein: CASSFPGLAPDTQYF. The CDR3 DNA reads as TGTGCCAGCAGCTTTCCGGGACTAGCCCCAGATACGCAGTATTTT. The full variable domain, rest sourced from reference TRBV7-9 and TRBJ2-3, is DTGVSQNPRHKITKRGQNVTFRCDPISEHNRLYWYRQTLGQGPEFLTYFQNEAQLEKSRLLSDRFSAERPKGSFSTLEIQRTEQGDSAMYLCASSFPGLAPDTQYFGPGTRLTVL.

The J gene is TRBJ1-2, the V gene TRBV2; maybe TRBD1 (6 bases). This CDR3 comprises 12 residues. Germline loops: CDR1 SNHLY, CDR2 FYNNEI. V lost 4 bases and J 8 bases, leaving 11 bases between the germline ends. The CDR3 DNA sequence: TGTGCCAGCAGTGTCCAGGGGAAGGGCTACACCTTC. This gives the protein CASSVQGKGYTF.

This clone appeared a single time. The chain joins TRBV7-2 to TRBJ2-7; 12 bases fit TRBD2. Germline V lookup: CDR1 SGHTA, CDR2 FQGNSA. The length of the CDR3 is 18 residues. Unmatched junction bases numbered 11, after V lost 0 bases and J lost 5 bases. For the CDR3, the DNA is TGTGCCAGCAGCTTAGCGACTAGCGGGAGAGCCCTCGTCAACGAGCAGTACTTC. Protein sequence: CASSLATSGRALVNEQYF.

The chain links TRBV5-5 to TRBJ2-7, with TRBD1 matching 7 bases. This CDR3 is 11 amino acids long. Germline V lookup: CDR1 SGHKS, CDR2 YYEKEE (reference sequence). The V and J ends lost 5 bases and 6 bases, in that order; junction bases with no gene match: 2. The CDR3 region is CASRTGTEQYF. The CDR3 region has the DNA TGTGCCAGCAGGACAGGGACCGAGCAGTACTTC.

V and J are TRBV7-3 and TRBJ1-1; D is perhaps TRBD1 (6 bases). V lost 3 bases, J lost 4 bases, and 15 bases lay in between. There are 15 residues in the CDR3. CDR1 SGHTA and CDR2 FQGTGA come from the germline V gene. The CDR3 DNA sequence: TGTGCCAGCAGCTTTGGGGGGGGGCCGGGCACTGAAGCTTTCTTT. This translates into CASSFGGGPGTEAFF.

The chain's CDR3 is CSVIQGSYGYTF. In DNA form, the CDR3 reads TGCAGCGTTATACAGGGGTCCTATGGCTACACCTTC. The rearrangement joins TRBV29-1 to TRBJ1-2; TRBD1 aligns across 7 bases. In germline, CDR1 is SQVTM, CDR2 ANQGSEA. Unmatched junction bases numbered 4, after V lost 5 bases and J lost 4 bases. This CDR3 is built from 12 residues.

The chain links TRBV6-1 to TRBJ1-1, with a possible D match to TRBD1 (5 bases). V lost 2 bases and J lost 2, with 18 bases in between. Looked up from germline, CDR1 is MNHNS and CDR2 is SASEGT. This CDR3 is built from 17 residues. The CDR3 coding sequence is TGTGCCAGCAGTGAAATAACTGGCGGGGGAACTAACACTGAAGCTTTCTTT. Translated, it gives CASSEITGGGTNTEAFF.

The chain uses TRBV7-9 and TRBJ2-7; 9 bases are a match to TRBD1. The V and J ends lost 5 bases and 6 bases, in that order; junction bases with no gene match: 8. This CDR3 contains 14 residues. Germline V gene sequence: CDR1 SEHNR, CDR2 FQNEAQ (reference sequence). The CDR3 loop reads CASSTGQGPFEQYF. CDR3 sequence (DNA): TGTGCCAGCAGCACGGGACAGGGACCCTTCGAGCAGTACTTC.

The rearrangement joins TRBV2 to TRBJ2-5; 10 bases are shared with TRBD1. The V segment lost 4 bases and the J segment 0 bases; nucleotides outside the gene matches: 5. Per the germline V gene, CDR1 is SNHLY and CDR2 is FYNNEI. The CDR3 contains 16 residues. DNA of the CDR3: TGTGCCAGCAGTGGGGGGGACAGGGGAAACCAAGAGACCCAGTACTTC. Translated, it gives CASSGGDRGNQETQYF.

The J gene is TRBJ1-2, the V gene TRBV15; D gene uncertain. This CDR3 spans 16 amino acids. The germline V gene encodes CDR1 LNHNV and CDR2 YYDKDF (reference sequence). V gave up 4 bases and J gave up 2 bases, with 17 bases separating them. CDR3 in amino acids: CATSKDSRPENYGYTF. The CDR3 bases are TGTGCCACCAGCAAGGACTCGCGACCAGAAAACTATGGCTACACCTTC. Drawing the rest from reference TRBV15 and TRBJ1-2, the complete variable domain is DAMVIQNPRYQVTQFGKPVTLSCSQTLNHNVMYWYQQKSSQAPKLLFHYYDKDFNNEADTPDNFQSRRPNTSFCFLDIRSPGLGDTAMYLCATSKDSRPENYGYTFGSGTRLTVV.

V usage is TRBV4-2 and J usage is TRBJ2-3; 11 nucleotides align to TRBD2. CDR1 is LGHNA and CDR2 is YNFKEQ in the germline V gene. CDR3 length: 17 residues. J lost 8 bases, V lost 1 base, and 11 bases had no gene match. The CDR3 loop reads CASSQALAGVSSGTQYF. For the CDR3, the DNA is TGTGCCAGCAGCCAAGCACTAGCGGGAGTTTCGTCAGGTACGCAGTATTTT.

This clone was detected only once. This chain uses TRBV19 with TRBJ1-2; D unresolved. Between the trimmed V and J ends, which lost 3 bases and 4 bases, there was a span of 18 bases. CDR1 is LNHDA, CDR2 SQIVND, per germline (reference sequence). The CDR3 is 16 amino acids. CDR3 sequence reads: CASSIGMEGIIYGYTF. The DNA of the CDR3 is TGTGCCAGTAGTATTGGAATGGAGGGAATAATCTATGGCTACACCTTC.

The J gene is TRBJ2-5, the V gene TRBV5-4, with TRBD2 matching 13 bases. The V segment lost 0 bases and the J segment 3 bases; nucleotides outside the gene matches: 2. CDR3 size: 16 residues. Germline V gives CDR1 SGHNT, CDR2 YYREEE (reference sequence). This CDR3 reads CASSLGTSGGEETQYF. As DNA, the CDR3 is TGTGCCAGCAGCTTGGGTACTAGCGGGGGGGAAGAGACCCAGTACTTC.

This clone has just one count. This chain links TRBV7-6 with TRBJ1-4; 7 bases fit TRBD1. The germline V gene encodes CDR1 SGHVS and CDR2 FNYEAQ. The ends lost 0 bases at V and 5 bases at J; junction bases unmatched: 15. The CDR3 is made up of 19 amino acids. For the CDR3, the DNA is TGTGCCAGCAGCTTAGCCTTAGGATCAGGGGGAGGTAGAAATGAAAAACTGTTTTTT. Translating it yields CASSLALGSGGGRNEKLFF.

CDR3 nucleotides: TGCGCCAGCAGCCAAGATCAGGGTACAGATACGCAGTATTTT. Its protein product is CASSQDQGTDTQYF. This chain uses TRBV4-3 with TRBJ2-3; tentative D call: TRBD1 (5 bases). V was pared by 0 bases and J by 3 bases, with 7 bases between. The CDR3 runs 14 residues. Germline-derived CDR1 and CDR2 are LGHNA and YSLEER.